This T cell receptor (beta chain) was identified during a study of long-term antiretroviral therapy in people with HIV. As for the study in general: The study's earliest collections predate the 2015 immediate-ART recommendation by about a decade.

General observations from the study: Clonal populations expanded prior to ART predominated within the repertoire at all time points.

At the survey level, the v3.0 immunoSEQ assay was run. Sequencing was performed with immunoSEQ multiplex PCR; in TCRdb, only in-frame clones are kept and a portion is missing. This sample has approximately 29,000 clones, with 75% to 95% found just once. On this clone: Its specificity is unknown.

Only United States sites treated participants with HIV. CDR3 length equals 18 residues. Germline-derived CDR1 and CDR2 are LGHNA and YNFKEQ. Trimming pared 0 bases from V and 0 bases from J, leaving 12 bases between. The sequenced sample was unsorted PBMCs, obtained about 5.5 years after starting antiretroviral therapy. The V gene is TRBV4-2, the J gene TRBJ1-6; D is ambiguous. The receptor's source is a middle-aged woman with HIV. In DNA form, the CDR3 reads TGTGCCAGCAGCCAAGAAGGCACTGAGAGCTCCTATAATTCACCCCTCCACTTT. Translating gives CASSQEGTESSYNSPLHF.